The rows below give T cell receptor beta chains drawn from one sample of a study of cytomegalovirus exposure and HLA in healthy donors. Repertoires were generated with immunoSEQ multiplex PCR, while TCRdb's copy carries only in-frame clones and drops some. Here the sample spans over 150,000 clones, roughly 79% being singletons. The sample comprised PBMCs. These receptors came from a woman aged 50 to 65 in good health and CMV-seronegative. CDR3s include the opening cysteine and the closing phenylalanine or tryptophan. D genes are given only for firm matches. Size tells how often a clone was seen (once, few, many) or the class of an expanded clone, and some rows leave it out.

-,16,-,TRBJ2-1,TRBV28,CASGSLGISSYNEQFF,TGTGCCAGCGGCAGCTTGGGCATTAGCTCCTACAATGAGCAGTTCTTC
-,15,TRBD2,TRBJ2-7,TRBV2,CASSEPSGNSYEQYF,TGTGCCAGCAGTGAACCTAGCGGGAACTCCTACGAGCAGTACTTC
-,14,-,TRBJ2-5,TRBV29-1,CSVEDGGAGETQYF,TGCAGCGTTGAAGACGGGGGTGCGGGAGAGACCCAGTACTTC
-,13,-,TRBJ1-1,TRBV30,CAWSVVRNTEAFF,TGTGCCTGGAGTGTTGTCAGGAACACTGAAGCTTTCTTT
-,14,-,TRBJ1-6,TRBV30,CAWSGGTTDSPLHF,TGTGCCTGGAGTGGAGGGACAACAGATTCACCCCTCCACTTT
-,13,-,TRBJ2-1,TRBV19,CASTRGSYNEQFF,TGTGCCAGTACCCGGGGATCCTACAATGAGCAGTTCTTC
-,15,-,TRBJ1-5,TRBV10-3,CAISDFEADFQPQHF,TGTGCCATCAGTGATTTCGAGGCAGACTTTCAGCCCCAGCATTTT
-,16,-,TRBJ2-2,TRBV7-2,CASSPGGRRNTGELFF,TGTGCCAGCAGCCCGGGGGGCAGAAGAAACACCGGGGAGCTGTTTTTT
-,16,TRBD1,TRBJ1-2,TRBV2,CASRRDRGALVGGYTF,TGTGCCAGCAGACGGGACAGGGGGGCTCTAGTGGGGGGCTACACCTTC
few,16,TRBD1,TRBJ2-6,TRBV5-8,CASRRDRGYGANVLTF,TGTGCCAGCAGAAGGGACAGGGGGTATGGGGCCAACGTCCTGACTTTC
-,15,TRBD2,TRBJ2-7,TRBV7-2,CASSAGLVGGGEQYF,TGTGCCAGCAGCGCAGGACTAGTCGGCGGAGGCGAGCAGTACTTC
-,16,-,TRBJ1-1,TRBV14,CASSQDRETAGLGRGF,TGTGCCAGCAGCCAAGATCGGGAGACAGCGGGTCTGGGGCGGGGTTTT
once,15,TRBD1,TRBJ2-3,TRBV10-1,CASSDRGRGLDTQYF,TGCGCCAGCAGTGACCGGGGCAGGGGGCTAGATACGCAGTATTTT
once,15,TRBD1,TRBJ2-2,TRBV4-3,CASSQSGGYTGELFF,TGCGCCAGCAGCCAGTCAGGGGGTTACACCGGGGAGCTGTTTTTT
-,16,TRBD2,TRBJ2-2,TRBV5-1,CASSPASGGNTGELFF,TGCGCCAGCAGCCCTGCTAGCGGGGGGAACACCGGGGAGCTGTTTTTT
-,12,-,TRBJ1-2,TRBV19,CASSSGTYGYTF,TGTGCCAGTAGTTCAGGGACATATGGCTACACCTTC
-,16,TRBD2,TRBJ2-7,TRBV7-6,CASSLGGGRALSEQYF,TGTGCCAGCAGCTTGGGGGGCGGGAGGGCCCTCTCCGAGCAGTACTTC
-,13,-,TRBJ2-1,TRBV4-2,CASSQEAYNEQFF,TGTGCCAGCAGCCAAGAGGCTTACAATGAGCAGTTCTTC
-,15,-,TRBJ1-5,TRBV27,CASSSEGGRYQPQHF,TGTGCCAGCAGCTCCGAAGGGGGAAGGTATCAGCCCCAGCATTTT